The 9 T cell receptor beta chains reported below all come from one sample, sequenced in a study of shared clonotypes between healthy human individuals. Some clones are missing from TCRdb's copy, which holds only in-frame ones; the method was immunoSEQ multiplex PCR. The sample consists of around 2.5 million clones, approximately 93% of them appearing once. Sequenced input: naive CD4+ T cells from PBMCs. Subset defined: CD45RA+ positively selected. These receptors were collected from a man aged 18 to 35 in good health. Some clones in this sample may be carry-over from other donors' samples.

Regarding this clone: Other nucleotide sequences in the sample specify the same CDR3. CDR3: CASSLTGPNYGYTF. The CDR3 nucleotides read TGTGCCAGCAGTCTGACAGGTCCTAACTATGGCTACACCTTC. V is TRBV28 and J is TRBJ1-2; a possible D gene is TRBD1 (6 bases). CDR1 is MDHEN and CDR2 is SYDVKM in the germline V gene. The CDR3 contains 14 residues. The V gene lost 5 bases and the J gene lost 0 bases, with 10 bases spanning the gap.

The chain carries TRBV5-1 and TRBJ2-2; 9 nucleotides match TRBD2. The CDR3 extends over 15 amino acids. With V trimmed by 5 bases and J by 2 bases, 4 bases remained unmatched. Looked up from germline, CDR1 is SGHRS and CDR2 is YFSETQ. CDR3 DNA: TGCGCCAGCAGGAGCGGGGGGTTAAACACCGGGGAGCTGTTTTTT. Its translation is CASRSGGLNTGELFF.

The chain couples TRBV6-5 to TRBJ2-1; D gene unclear. The germline V gene encodes CDR1 MNHEY and CDR2 SVGAGI. The ends were cut back, 4 bases at V and 0 bases at J, with 13 bases in the middle. There are 16 residues in the CDR3. The CDR3 bases are TGTGCCAGCAGTTGGTCTAGGGAACTCTCCTACAATGAGCAGTTCTTC. It is translated as CASSWSRELSYNEQFF.

V usage is TRBV7-9 and J usage is TRBJ2-7, with 8 bases identical to TRBD1. The CDR3 runs to 16 residues. Germline V gene lookup returns CDR1 SEHNR and CDR2 FQNEAQ (reference sequence). Losses at the gene ends were 4 bases for V and 0 bases for J; bases not matched to a gene: 8. The CDR3 region is CASSSYKTGDSYEQYF. For the CDR3, the DNA is TGTGCCAGCAGCTCCTATAAGACAGGGGACTCCTACGAGCAGTACTTC.

The V call is TRBV28, the J call TRBJ2-7, with 8 positions matching TRBD2. CDR1 and CDR2 from the germline V gene are MDHEN and SYDVKM. This CDR3 spans 20 amino acids. The V and J ends lost 3 bases and 0 bases, in that order; junction bases with no gene match: 19. CDR3 nucleotides: TGTGCCAGCAGTTTCCCACACCTGCGGGGGGCGGCGGCGAGCTCCTACGAGCAGTACTTC. Protein product: CASSFPHLRGAAASSYEQYF.

The gene calls are TRBV2 and TRBJ2-2; D is possibly TRBD2 (6 bases). This CDR3 contains 16 residues. The germline V gene encodes CDR1 SNHLY and CDR2 FYNNEI. The germline V and J ends were trimmed by 4 bases and 1 base, with 13 bases remaining between them. CDR3 DNA sequence: TGTGCCAGCAGTGTTGGTTCCGGGGGGAACACCGGGGAGCTGTTTTTT. It translates to CASSVGSGGNTGELFF.

The chain is built from TRBV28 and TRBJ2-7, with D uncertain. CDR3 length equals 10 residues. Germline V lookup: CDR1 MDHEN, CDR2 SYDVKM. Trimming removed 8 bases at V and 9 bases at J, with 11 bases between. CDR3 loop: CASARDGQYF. CDR3 bases: TGTGCCAGCGCTCGTGATGGGCAGTACTTC.

V gene TRBV5-1 combines with J gene TRBJ2-7; TRBD1 matches at 7 bases. The CDR3 has 14 amino acids. Germline V CDR1 and CDR2: SGHRS, YFSETQ. J gave up 0 bases and V 2 bases, and 2 bases lay outside the gene matches. CDR3: CASSFGQVSYEQYF. The CDR3 bases are TGCGCCAGCAGCTTCGGACAGGTCTCCTACGAGCAGTACTTC.

In regard to this clone: This sample includes further DNA sequences coding for the same CDR3. CDR3 residues: CASSLPGGVYEQYF. The CDR3 nucleotides read TGCGCCAGCAGCCTCCCGGGGGGAGTCTACGAGCAGTACTTC. This chain uses TRBV5-1 with TRBJ2-7; the match to TRBD2 covers 7 bases. Germline V gene sequence: CDR1 SGHRS, CDR2 YFSETQ. The J segment lost 3 bases and the V segment lost 4 bases, leaving 7 bases of the junction unmatched. The CDR3 is made up of 14 amino acids. The variable domain in full, completed from reference TRBV5-1 and TRBJ2-7, reads KAGVTQTPRYLIKTRGQQVTLSCSPISGHRSVSWYQQTPGQGLQFLFEYFSETQRNKGNFPGRFSGRQFSNSRSEMNVSTLELGDSALYLCASSLPGGVYEQYFGPGTRLTVT.